The rows below give T cell receptor beta chains drawn from one sample of a study of T cell responses to AZD1222 COVID-19 vaccine. Sequenced by immunoSEQ multiplex PCR; TCRdb stores in-frame clones only, minus some. The table lists roughly 150,000 clones, about 90% of them singletons, with 1.3% to 1.5% in the top ten. The input for sequencing was peripheral blood, taken on day 0 of AZD1222 vaccination. These receptors came from an adult in good health. Both conserved end residues are part of each CDR3. A D gene is named only where the DNA matches it firmly. Size is stated for part of the rows, as once, few or many counts, or as a class when the clone is expanded.

d_gene: .
abundance: .
j_gene: TRBJ2-2
v_gene: TRBV28
CDR3aa: CASSSYRGANTGELFF
CDR3nt: TGTGCCAGCAGTTCATACCGGGGAGCGAACACCGGGGAGCTGTTTTTT

d_gene: .
abundance: .
j_gene: TRBJ2-6
v_gene: TRBV5-4
CDR3aa: CASSLYGANVLTF
CDR3nt: TGTGCCAGCAGCTTGTATGGGGCCAACGTCCTGACTTTC

d_gene: .
abundance: .
j_gene: TRBJ2-7
v_gene: TRBV7-2
CDR3aa: CASSLARQVQRYEQYF
CDR3nt: TGTGCCAGCAGCTTAGCGCGGCAGGTCCAAAGATACGAGCAGTACTTC

d_gene: TRBD2
abundance: .
j_gene: TRBJ2-1
v_gene: TRBV14
CDR3aa: CASSHSGRSGLNEQFF
CDR3nt: TGTGCCAGCAGCCATAGCGGGAGATCGGGGCTCAATGAGCAGTTCTTC

d_gene: TRBD1
abundance: .
j_gene: TRBJ1-2
v_gene: TRBV3-1/TRBV3-2
CDR3aa: CASSQEDRGPNGYTF
CDR3nt: TGTGCCAGCAGCCAAGAGGACAGGGGGCCAAATGGCTACACCTTC

d_gene: TRBD2
abundance: .
j_gene: TRBJ2-1
v_gene: TRBV6-4
CDR3aa: CASSDRSGAANEQFF
CDR3nt: TGTGCCAGCAGTGATCGTAGCGGGGCTGCCAATGAGCAGTTCTTC

d_gene: .
abundance: .
j_gene: TRBJ2-3
v_gene: TRBV3-1/TRBV3-2
CDR3aa: CASSLTLGVADTQYF
CDR3nt: TGTGCCAGCAGCCTTACCCTTGGGGTCGCAGATACGCAGTATTTT

d_gene: .
abundance: .
j_gene: TRBJ2-3
v_gene: TRBV6-2/TRBV6-3
CDR3aa: CASSHGQLYFTDTQYF
CDR3nt: TGTGCCAGCAGTCACGGACAGTTATATTTCACAGATACGCAGTATTTT

d_gene: .
abundance: .
j_gene: TRBJ1-2
v_gene: TRBV5-1
CDR3aa: CASSAGGPLNGYTF
CDR3nt: TGCGCCAGCAGCGCTGGTGGGCCCCTTAACGGCTACACCTTC

d_gene: .
abundance: .
j_gene: TRBJ1-3
v_gene: TRBV30
CDR3aa: CAWSVVRDRNTIYF
CDR3nt: TGTGCCTGGAGTGTGGTTAGGGATAGAAACACCATATATTTT

d_gene: .
abundance: .
j_gene: TRBJ1-2
v_gene: TRBV27
CDR3aa: CASSLGLNYGYTF
CDR3nt: TGTGCCAGCAGTTTAGGGCTTAACTATGGCTACACCTTC

d_gene: .
abundance: .
j_gene: TRBJ2-3
v_gene: TRBV3-1/TRBV3-2
CDR3aa: CASSQDRRNQYF
CDR3nt: TGTGCCAGCAGCCAAGATCGAAGAAATCAGTATTTT

d_gene: .
abundance: .
j_gene: TRBJ2-2
v_gene: TRBV10-3
CDR3aa: CAISEGTNTGELFF
CDR3nt: TGTGCCATCTCAGAGGGAACGAACACCGGGGAGCTGTTTTTT

d_gene: .
abundance: once
j_gene: TRBJ1-3
v_gene: TRBV6-5
CDR3aa: CASSSDGGNTIYF
CDR3nt: TGTGCCAGCAGTTCGGACGGAGGAAACACCATATATTTT

d_gene: TRBD1
abundance: .
j_gene: TRBJ1-2
v_gene: TRBV6-5
CDR3aa: CASRPGQGAEGYTF
CDR3nt: TGTGCCAGCAGACCGGGACAGGGGGCTGAAGGCTACACCTTC

d_gene: .
abundance: .
j_gene: TRBJ2-3
v_gene: TRBV30
CDR3aa: CAWNWYDTQYF
CDR3nt: TGTGCCTGGAATTGGTACGATACGCAGTATTTT

d_gene: TRBD1
abundance: .
j_gene: TRBJ2-3
v_gene: TRBV29-1
CDR3aa: CSVEGTGIADTQYF
CDR3nt: TGCAGCGTTGAAGGGACAGGGATTGCAGATACGCAGTATTTT

d_gene: .
abundance: .
j_gene: TRBJ1-3
v_gene: TRBV6-5
CDR3aa: CASDKGGSSGNTIYF
CDR3nt: TGTGCCAGCGATAAGGGTGGCAGCTCCGGAAACACCATATATTTT

d_gene: .
abundance: .
j_gene: TRBJ2-5
v_gene: TRBV10-3
CDR3aa: CAISEEAETQYF
CDR3nt: TGTGCCATCAGTGAAGAAGCAGAGACCCAGTACTTC

d_gene: .
abundance: .
j_gene: TRBJ2-7
v_gene: TRBV30
CDR3aa: CAWRNRWGYEQYF
CDR3nt: TGTGCCTGGAGGAACAGATGGGGATACGAGCAGTACTTC

d_gene: TRBD1
abundance: .
j_gene: TRBJ1-4
v_gene: TRBV10-2
CDR3aa: CASRDPGQGKEKLFF
CDR3nt: TGCGCCAGCAGGGATCCGGGACAGGGAAAGGAAAAACTGTTTTTT

d_gene: .
abundance: .
j_gene: TRBJ1-2
v_gene: TRBV28
CDR3aa: CASSPGRGGAGYGYTF
CDR3nt: TGTGCCAGCAGCCCTGGGCGGGGGGGCGCGGGCTATGGCTACACCTTC

d_gene: .
abundance: .
j_gene: TRBJ1-1
v_gene: TRBV19
CDR3aa: CASSRPGPEAFF
CDR3nt: TGTGCCAGTAGCCGGCCAGGGCCAGAAGCTTTCTTT

d_gene: TRBD2
abundance: .
j_gene: TRBJ2-5
v_gene: TRBV9
CDR3aa: CASSVGNSGRAGETQYF
CDR3nt: TGTGCCAGCAGCGTAGGTAATAGCGGGAGGGCCGGAGAGACCCAGTACTTC

d_gene: TRBD1
abundance: .
j_gene: TRBJ2-1
v_gene: TRBV4-3
CDR3aa: CASSPRTGIHEQFF
CDR3nt: TGCGCCAGCAGCCCAAGGACAGGGATCCATGAGCAGTTCTTC

d_gene: TRBD2
abundance: .
j_gene: TRBJ2-5
v_gene: TRBV11-3
CDR3aa: CASSLGTSGVGETQYF
CDR3nt: TGTGCCAGCAGCTTGGGGACTAGCGGGGTAGGGGAGACCCAGTACTTC

d_gene: .
abundance: .
j_gene: TRBJ1-1
v_gene: TRBV2
CDR3aa: CASRVQVNTEAFF
CDR3nt: TGTGCCAGCAGGGTACAGGTGAACACTGAAGCTTTCTTT

d_gene: TRBD1
abundance: .
j_gene: TRBJ1-2
v_gene: TRBV29-1
CDR3aa: CSVVSLTGGDYGYTF
CDR3nt: TGCAGCGTTGTGTCTTTAACAGGGGGCGACTATGGCTACACCTTC

d_gene: .
abundance: .
j_gene: TRBJ1-1
v_gene: TRBV13
CDR3aa: CASSLAQESGNTEAFF
CDR3nt: TGTGCCAGCAGCTTAGCGCAGGAAAGTGGGAACACTGAAGCTTTCTTT

d_gene: .
abundance: .
j_gene: TRBJ2-2
v_gene: TRBV29-1
CDR3aa: CSGASVTGELFF
CDR3nt: TGCAGCGGGGCTAGCGTTACCGGGGAGCTGTTTTTT

d_gene: TRBD2
abundance: .
j_gene: TRBJ2-3
v_gene: TRBV10-3
CDR3aa: CAISESTSGDTQYF
CDR3nt: TGTGCCATCAGTGAGTCAACTAGCGGGGATACGCAGTATTTT

d_gene: TRBD1
abundance: .
j_gene: TRBJ2-2
v_gene: TRBV6-5
CDR3aa: CANRGSRTGELFF
CDR3nt: TGTGCCAACAGGGGTAGTCGCACCGGGGAGCTGTTTTTT

d_gene: TRBD2
abundance: .
j_gene: TRBJ2-2
v_gene: TRBV7-2
CDR3aa: CASSSSLSGGTGELFF
CDR3nt: TGTGCCAGCAGCTCTAGCCTCTCCGGGGGGACCGGGGAGCTGTTTTTT

d_gene: .
abundance: once
j_gene: TRBJ2-7
v_gene: TRBV19
CDR3aa: CASSPGNEQYF
CDR3nt: TGTGCCAGTAGTCCTGGGAACGAGCAGTACTTC

d_gene: TRBD1
abundance: once
j_gene: TRBJ2-7
v_gene: TRBV10-1
CDR3aa: CASRQDRVRGEQYF
CDR3nt: TGCGCCAGCAGACAGGACAGGGTAAGGGGCGAGCAGTACTTC

d_gene: TRBD1
abundance: .
j_gene: TRBJ1-2
v_gene: TRBV27
CDR3aa: CASSLSRQGSGYTF
CDR3nt: TGTGCCAGCAGTTTATCAAGACAGGGAAGTGGCTACACCTTC

d_gene: .
abundance: .
j_gene: TRBJ1-1
v_gene: TRBV5-1
CDR3aa: CASTPGQPNTEAFF
CDR3nt: TGCGCCAGCACCCCGGGACAACCTAACACTGAAGCTTTCTTT

d_gene: .
abundance: once
j_gene: TRBJ2-1
v_gene: TRBV7-2
CDR3aa: CASSLVFSWDSYNEQFF
CDR3nt: TGTGCCAGCAGCTTAGTATTTTCGTGGGACTCCTACAATGAGCAGTTCTTC

d_gene: TRBD1
abundance: once
j_gene: TRBJ1-2
v_gene: TRBV7-6
CDR3aa: CASSVSAGTAYGYTF
CDR3nt: TGTGCCAGCAGCGTATCAGCCGGGACAGCCTATGGCTACACCTTC

d_gene: .
abundance: .
j_gene: TRBJ2-1
v_gene: TRBV29-1
CDR3aa: CSVERQTIREQFF
CDR3nt: TGCAGCGTTGAACGACAGACCATAAGGGAGCAGTTCTTC

d_gene: TRBD1
abundance: once
j_gene: TRBJ1-2
v_gene: TRBV15
CDR3aa: CATSPQGNYGYTF
CDR3nt: TGTGCCACCAGCCCACAGGGGAACTATGGCTACACCTTC

d_gene: .
abundance: .
j_gene: TRBJ2-3
v_gene: TRBV7-6
CDR3aa: CASSLEDTQYF
CDR3nt: TGTGCCAGCAGCTTGGAAGATACGCAGTATTTT

d_gene: TRBD1
abundance: .
j_gene: TRBJ2-3
v_gene: TRBV7-2
CDR3aa: CASSLRTGGIADTQYF
CDR3nt: TGTGCCAGCAGCTTACGGACAGGGGGCATTGCAGATACGCAGTATTTT

d_gene: .
abundance: .
j_gene: TRBJ1-2
v_gene: TRBV29-1
CDR3aa: CSVVNRAYGYTF
CDR3nt: TGCAGCGTTGTCAATAGGGCCTATGGCTACACCTTC

d_gene: .
abundance: .
j_gene: TRBJ2-3
v_gene: TRBV3-1/TRBV3-2
CDR3aa: CASSESERGTDTQYF
CDR3nt: TGTGCCAGCAGCGAGAGCGAGAGGGGCACAGATACGCAGTATTTT

d_gene: TRBD1
abundance: .
j_gene: TRBJ1-5
v_gene: TRBV29-1
CDR3aa: CSPCPPRGQGDQPQHF
CDR3nt: TGCAGCCCCTGCCCACCCCGCGGACAGGGGGATCAGCCCCAGCATTTT

d_gene: .
abundance: .
j_gene: TRBJ2-1
v_gene: TRBV7-2
CDR3aa: CASAGQGLGQFF
CDR3nt: TGTGCCAGCGCGGGGCAGGGCCTCGGGCAGTTCTTC

d_gene: .
abundance: .
j_gene: TRBJ1-1
v_gene: TRBV29-1
CDR3aa: CSVEGRRYEAFF
CDR3nt: TGCAGCGTTGAAGGTAGGAGATATGAAGCTTTCTTT

d_gene: .
abundance: .
j_gene: TRBJ2-3
v_gene: TRBV7-3
CDR3aa: CASSLTSGTDTQYF
CDR3nt: TGTGCCAGCAGCTTAACATCTGGTACAGATACGCAGTATTTT